The source of this T cell receptor (beta chain) is a study of shared clonotypes between healthy human individuals. Concerning this clone: The antigen remains undetermined.

Trimming shortened V by 3 bases and J by 7 bases, and 9 bases separated the two germline ends. Germline V gene sequence: CDR1 LNHNV, CDR2 YYDKDF (reference sequence). CDR3 size: 13 residues. General study results and limits: Though the depth was large, rarefaction showed that sorted-subset sequencing was incomplete. Shared clonotypes: roughly 4.7% naive CD4, approximately 3.4% naive CD8, 2.3% memory CD4, approximately 0.37% memory CD8. Investigators expected sequencing depth to affect clonotype sharing among donors.

As defined, naive CD8 cells were CD45RO-negative and positively selected for CCR7, with terminally differentiated effector memory CD45RA+ cells excluded. Assay: immunoSEQ multiplex PCR; the TCRdb copy retains only in-frame clones and omits some. The sample has 2 million to 2.5 million clones, 85% to 95% seen once. The rearrangement uses TRBV15 and TRBJ2-2; D is ambiguous. The sequencing sample was made of naive CD8+ T cells from PBMCs. The clonotype comes from a man younger than 35 in good health. Some clones in this sample may be carry-over from other donors' samples. The CDR3 region is CATSRKGFGELFF. The CDR3, as DNA: TGTGCCACCAGCAGGAAGGGTTTCGGGGAGCTGTTTTTT.